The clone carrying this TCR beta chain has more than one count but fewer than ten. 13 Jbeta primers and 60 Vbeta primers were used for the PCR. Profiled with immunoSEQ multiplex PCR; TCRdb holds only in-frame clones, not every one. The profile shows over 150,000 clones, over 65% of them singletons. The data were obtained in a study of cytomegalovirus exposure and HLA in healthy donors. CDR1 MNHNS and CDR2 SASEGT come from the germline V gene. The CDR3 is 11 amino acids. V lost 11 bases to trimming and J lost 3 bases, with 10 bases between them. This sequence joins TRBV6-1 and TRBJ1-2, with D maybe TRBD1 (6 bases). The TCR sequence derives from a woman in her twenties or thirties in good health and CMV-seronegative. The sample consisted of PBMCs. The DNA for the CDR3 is TGTGCCTCGACAGGACACTATGGCTACACCTTC. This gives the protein CASTGHYGYTF.